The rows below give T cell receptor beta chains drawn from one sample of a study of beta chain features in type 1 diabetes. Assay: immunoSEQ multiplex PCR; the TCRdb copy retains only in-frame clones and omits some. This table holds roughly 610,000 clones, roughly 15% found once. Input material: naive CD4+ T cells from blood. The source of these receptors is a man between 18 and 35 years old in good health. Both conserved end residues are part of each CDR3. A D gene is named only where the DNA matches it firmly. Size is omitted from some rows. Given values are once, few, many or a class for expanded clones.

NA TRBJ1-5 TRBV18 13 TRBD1 CASSRTGDQPQHF TGTGCCAGCTCTCGCACAGGGGATCAGCCCCAGCATTTT
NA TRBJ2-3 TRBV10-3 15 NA CAISVFSRGTDTQYF TGTGCCATCAGTGTCTTCTCCCGAGGCACAGATACGCAGTATTTT
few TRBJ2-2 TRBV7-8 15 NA CASSFQRLNTGELFF TGTGCCAGCAGCTTCCAGAGGCTGAACACCGGGGAGCTGTTTTTT
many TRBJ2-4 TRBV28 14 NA CASNGGGAKNIQYF TGTGCCAGCAACGGAGGGGGAGCCAAAAACATTCAGTACTTC
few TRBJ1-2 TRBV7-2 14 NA CASSSDRGAHGYTF TGTGCCAGCAGCTCCGATCGGGGGGCGCATGGCTACACCTTC
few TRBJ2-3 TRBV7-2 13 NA CASSPGPMNTQYF TGTGCCAGCAGCCCGGGACCTATGAATACGCAGTATTTT
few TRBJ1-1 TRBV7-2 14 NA CASSLARENTEAFF TGTGCCAGCAGCTTAGCGCGGGAGAACACTGAAGCTTTCTTT
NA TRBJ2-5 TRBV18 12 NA CASSPLKGTQYF TGTGCCAGCTCACCTCTAAAGGGGACCCAGTACTTC
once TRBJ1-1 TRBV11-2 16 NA CASYTWREIVNTEAFF TGTGCCAGCTACACCTGGAGGGAAATTGTGAACACTGAAGCTTTCTTT
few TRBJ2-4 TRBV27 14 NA CASTSQWAKNIQYF TGTGCCAGCACCTCCCAGTGGGCCAAAAACATTCAGTACTTC
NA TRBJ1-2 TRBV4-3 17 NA CASSLKEIGGLKYGYTF TGCGCCAGCAGCCTAAAAGAAATCGGGGGACTGAAGTATGGCTACACCTTC
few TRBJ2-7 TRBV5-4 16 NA CASSLATGKTTTEQYF TGTGCCAGCAGCTTGGCCACGGGGAAGACAACTACGGAGCAGTACTTC
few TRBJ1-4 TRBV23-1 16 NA CASSQWGRMTNEKLFF TGCGCCAGCAGTCAATGGGGACGGATGACTAATGAAAAACTGTTTTTT
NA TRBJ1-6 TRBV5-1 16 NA CASSLLMSSYNSPLHF TGCGCCAGCAGCTTGTTAATGAGCTCCTATAATTCACCCCTCCACTTT
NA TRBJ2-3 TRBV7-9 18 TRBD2 CASSLSGLAGGGKDTQYF TGTGCCAGCAGCTTAAGTGGACTAGCGGGAGGTGGTAAAGATACGCAGTATTTT
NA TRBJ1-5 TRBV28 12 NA CASSLNSPTQHF TGTGCCAGCAGTTTAAATTCCCCGACCCAGCATTTT
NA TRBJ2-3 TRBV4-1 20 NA CASSQPVDRGSGTSTDTQYF TGCGCCAGCAGCCAACCGGTCGACAGGGGAAGCGGGACTAGCACAGATACGCAGTATTTT
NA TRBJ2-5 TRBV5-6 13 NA CASSLGGRETQYF TGTGCCAGCAGCTTGGGAGGGAGAGAGACCCAGTACTTC
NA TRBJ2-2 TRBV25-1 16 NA CASSDPAGATTGELFF TGTGCCAGCAGTGATCCCGCAGGGGCGACCACCGGGGAGCTGTTTTTT
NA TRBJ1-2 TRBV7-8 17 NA CASSLQLPGSLHYGYTF TGTGCCAGCAGCTTACAGTTACCAGGTTCTCTTCACTATGGCTACACCTTC
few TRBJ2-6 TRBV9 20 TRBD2 CASSRRDPSGRSSGANVLTF TGTGCCAGCAGCCGACGAGACCCTAGCGGAAGGAGCTCTGGGGCCAACGTCCTGACTTTC
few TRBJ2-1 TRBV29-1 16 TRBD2 CSVEDGTSRPYNEQFF TGCAGCGTTGAAGATGGGACTAGCCGGCCCTACAATGAGCAGTTCTTC
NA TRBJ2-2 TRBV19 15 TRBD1 CASTTDRVNTGELFF TGTGCCAGTACCACGGACAGGGTTAACACCGGGGAGCTGTTTTTT
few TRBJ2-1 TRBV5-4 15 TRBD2 CASSLAGTSGSGEFF TGTGCCAGCAGCTTGGCAGGGACTAGCGGGAGCGGCGAGTTCTTC
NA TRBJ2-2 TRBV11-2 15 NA CASSQNGPVTGELFF TGTGCCAGCAGCCAAAACGGGCCGGTCACCGGGGAGCTGTTTTTT
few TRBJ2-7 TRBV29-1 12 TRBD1 CSFGQGAHEQYF TGCAGCTTTGGACAGGGGGCCCACGAGCAGTACTTC
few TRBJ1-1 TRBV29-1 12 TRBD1 CSGDRGNTEAFF TGCAGCGGAGACAGGGGTAATACTGAAGCTTTCTTT
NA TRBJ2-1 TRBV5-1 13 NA CASSLTEPGKQFF TGCGCCAGCAGCTTGACGGAGCCCGGGAAGCAGTTCTTC
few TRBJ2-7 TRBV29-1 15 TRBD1 CSVWGQGRRSYEQYF TGCAGCGTTTGGGGACAGGGAAGAAGGAGCTACGAGCAGTACTTC
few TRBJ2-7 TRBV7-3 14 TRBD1 CASSGTGNTYEQYF TGTGCCAGCTCCGGGACAGGTAATACCTACGAGCAGTACTTC
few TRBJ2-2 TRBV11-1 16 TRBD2 CASSSGGNTNTGELFF TGTGCCAGCAGCTCCGGGGGGAACACGAACACCGGGGAGCTGTTTTTT
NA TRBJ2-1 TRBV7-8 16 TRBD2 CASSFRLAGRPGEQFF TGTGCCAGCAGCTTCCGACTAGCGGGACGACCGGGGGAGCAGTTCTTC
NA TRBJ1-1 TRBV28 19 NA CASSLPRGGRFNMNTEAFF TGTGCCAGCAGTTTACCCCGGGGCGGCAGGTTTAACATGAACACTGAAGCTTTCTTT
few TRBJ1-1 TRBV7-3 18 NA CASSFTERDSWKNTEAFF TGTGCCAGCAGCTTCACCGAACGGGATTCCTGGAAGAACACTGAAGCTTTCTTT
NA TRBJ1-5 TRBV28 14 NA CASSPGTRYQPQHF TGTGCCAGCAGTCCCGGGACAAGATATCAGCCCCAGCATTTT
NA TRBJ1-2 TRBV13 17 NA CASSLVSWQIYNYGYTF TGTGCCAGCAGCTTAGTTTCGTGGCAAATATACAACTATGGCTACACCTTC
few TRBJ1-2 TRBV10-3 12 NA CAISLTEWGYTF TGTGCCATCAGCTTGACGGAGTGGGGCTACACCTTC